This T cell receptor (beta chain) is from a study of T cell responses to AZD1222 COVID-19 vaccine. Study outcomes and limitations: There were mostly white British donors and more females than males, and clonal diversity was possibly underestimated.

Per the germline V gene, CDR1 is MRHNA and CDR2 is SNTAGT. The CDR3 covers 11 residues. As concerns this clone: Its antigen is unidentified.

Sequencing was performed with immunoSEQ multiplex PCR; in TCRdb, only in-frame clones are kept and a portion is missing. The sample consists of over 45,000 clones, about 86% of them appearing once. The sequence was collected from an adult in good health. This sample comprised peripheral blood, obtained on day 0 of AZD1222 vaccination. The chain combines TRBV6-4 with TRBJ2-3; possible D gene TRBD2, 6 bases. CDR3 sequence: CGLYGGSTQYF. In DNA form, the CDR3 reads TGTGGCCTTTATGGAGGGAGTACGCAGTATTTT.